This is a list of T cell receptor beta chains from one sample in a study of circulating CD8 cells and anti-PD-1 response in melanoma. A single record per CDR3 protein comes from TCRdb applying MiXCR to the reads. The sample carries around 1,000 distinct CDR3 sequences, over 6% recorded once. The sample here was CD8+ T cells from PBMCs, taken at baseline or after one month of anti-PD-1 therapy (not recorded which). The receptors derive from a human donor with melanoma. Each CDR3 is given with its conserved first and last residue. Fields, in order: J gene, clone size, V gene, D gene, CDR3 length, CDR3 DNA, CDR3 protein. A D gene is named only where the DNA matches it firmly. Clone size, where shown, is once, few, many, or a class for clones that have expanded.

TRBJ2-1,medium-sized,TRBV30,NA,13,TGTGCCTGGAGTGTGAGCGCTTACAATGAGCAGTTCTTC,CAWSVSAYNEQFF
TRBJ2-7,NA,TRBV28,NA,15,TGTGCCAGCAGTTTATGGGCCGTTGCACCCTACGAGCAGTACTTC,CASSLWAVAPYEQYF
TRBJ2-1,medium-sized,TRBV2,TRBD2,15,TGTGCCAGCAGTGATCTAGCGGGTGCCTACAATGAGCAGTTCTTC,CASSDLAGAYNEQFF
TRBJ2-1,medium-sized,TRBV30,TRBD1,14,TGTGCCTGGTCGACGGGACAGGGTATCGATGAGCAGTTCTTC,CAWSTGQGIDEQFF
TRBJ2-7,large,TRBV5-4,NA,14,TGTGCCAGCAGCCCCGGGTCGTTGTCCTACGAGCAGTACTTC,CASSPGSLSYEQYF
TRBJ2-4,NA,TRBV9,NA,16,TGTGCCAGCAGCGTAGGTCCTAGCGTGGGGGCAAACATTCAGTACTTC,CASSVGPSVGANIQYF
TRBJ1-1,NA,TRBV7-9,NA,13,TGTGCCAGCAGCTCGTCCCCCAGGACTGAAGCTTTCTTT,CASSSSPRTEAFF
TRBJ2-7,medium-sized,TRBV4-3,NA,15,TGCGCCAGCAGCCCCTGGGGCCAGGGAGCCTACGAGCAGTACTTC,CASSPWGQGAYEQYF
TRBJ2-1,medium-sized,TRBV2,NA,15,TGTGCCAGCAGAAAGGAGCAAGCGGGCTACAATGAGCAGTTCTTC,CASRKEQAGYNEQFF
TRBJ1-1,medium-sized,TRBV29-1,NA,15,TGCAGCGTTGGAGGGGATATCGGCAGGTCGGGTGAAGCTTTCTTT,CSVGGDIGRSGEAFF